This T cell receptor beta chain originates from a study of blood T cell repertoires in COVID-19. At the level of the study: The study drew acute and convalescent COVID-19 samples from the United States, Italy and Spain. T cells, B-cell-depleted T cells, or PBMCs provided the cDNA or gDNA that served as material.

Authors' analysis steps: Reference gene primer amplification gave nucleated cell count estimates. The protocol was immunoSEQ multiplex PCR, while the TCRdb copy is restricted to in-frame clones and leaves out a portion. D and trimming come from the DNA, and the V and J calls and clone size come from that table. The sample consists of hundreds of thousands of clones, around 90% of them appearing once. The CDR3 extends over 14 amino acids. J was trimmed by 5 bases and V by 4 bases; bases with no gene match: 6. Germline CDR1 and CDR2: MNHEY and SMNVEV (reference sequence). Source material: peripheral blood. The gene calls are TRBV27 and TRBJ1-1; 8 bases align to TRBD1. This sequence was found in a man between 18 and 35 years old with active or convalescent COVID-19. The CDR3 region has the DNA TGTGCCAGCAGTTCCCGGACAGGGAATACTGAAGCTTTCTTT. Translating gives CASSSRTGNTEAFF.